These T cell receptor beta chains were read from a single sample in a study of T-cell reconstitution after alpha-beta-depleted transplantation in children. TCRdb ran MiXCR on the PCR reads and lists one entry per CDR3 protein. The sample lists about 610,000 distinct CDR3 sequences, more than 9% seen once, with 4% in the top ten. The material was PBMCs from the stem cell graft donor, obtained from the stem cell graft. These receptors were collected from a human donor who donated a stem cell graft to a child with acute myeloid leukemia. The CDR3 runs from the conserved cysteine through the conserved F or W. D genes are given only for firm matches. Size is omitted from some rows. Given values are once, few, many or a class for expanded clones.

v_call	d_call	j_call	clone_size	cdr3_aa	cdr3_nt
TRBV6-4	NA	TRBJ2-3	NA	CARTLVYRTDTQYF	TGTGCCAGAACACTAGTATATCGCACAGATACGCAGTATTTT
TRBV10-1	TRBD2	TRBJ2-1	many	CASRTGTSDANEQFF	TGCGCCAGCAGAACCGGGACTAGCGACGCTAATGAGCAGTTCTTC
TRBV4-3	NA	TRBJ2-3	few	CASSRTRGDTQYF	TGCGCCAGCAGCCGAACAAGGGGGGATACGCAGTATTTT
TRBV5-5	NA	TRBJ2-7	NA	CASSLAVDYEQYF	TGTGCCAGCAGCTTGGCCGTGGATTACGAGCAGTACTTC
TRBV2	NA	TRBJ2-5	NA	CASSEGQGGFETQYF	TGTGCCAGCAGTGAGGGGCAGGGTGGGTTCGAGACCCAGTACTTC
TRBV21-1	NA	TRBJ2-3	few	CASILRSTDTQYF	TGTGCCAGCATTTTACGGAGCACAGATACGCAGTATTTT
TRBV28	TRBD1	TRBJ2-2	few	CATLRSRGHGELFF	TGTGCCACCTTAAGGTCCAGGGGGCACGGGGAGCTGTTTTTT
TRBV29-1	NA	TRBJ1-1	many	CSVLVQGVRAEAFF	TGCAGCGTTCTCGTACAGGGAGTTCGGGCTGAAGCTTTCTTT
TRBV12-3/TRBV12-4	NA	TRBJ2-5	few	CASSLVSGIETQYF	TGTGCCAGCAGTTTGGTTTCGGGTATAGAGACCCAGTACTTC
TRBV18	NA	TRBJ2-7	NA	CASSPGFGYEQYF	TGTGCCAGCTCACCAGGGTTCGGCTACGAGCAGTACTTC
TRBV29-1	NA	TRBJ1-1	few	CSGSSGRTEAFF	TGCAGCGGATCCTCAGGGAGAACTGAAGCTTTCTTT
TRBV29-1	TRBD2	TRBJ2-7	NA	CSVEGAGGGYEQYF	TGCAGCGTTGAAGGGGCGGGGGGCGGCTACGAGCAGTACTTC
TRBV7-2	NA	TRBJ1-1	NA	CASSQYREGNTEAFF	TGTGCCAGCAGCCAATACAGGGAGGGGAACACTGAAGCTTTCTTT
TRBV24-1	TRBD1	TRBJ2-5	many	CATSDFQKTGGLEETQYF	TGTGCCACCAGTGATTTTCAAAAGACAGGGGGTTTAGAGGAGACCCAGTACTTC
TRBV7-8	NA	TRBJ1-2	few	CASSLAGSDYGYTF	TGTGCCAGCAGCTTAGCGGGGTCGGACTATGGCTACACCTTC
TRBV10-3	NA	TRBJ2-7	many	CAISEGGSYEQYF	TGTGCCATCAGTGAAGGCGGTTCCTACGAGCAGTACTTC
TRBV29-1	NA	TRBJ2-2	many	CSVERGGELFF	TGCAGCGTTGAGAGGGGTGGGGAGCTGTTTTTT
TRBV30	TRBD1	TRBJ1-6	NA	CAWSVGRTGRNSPLHF	TGTGCCTGGAGTGTCGGGAGGACAGGGAGAAATTCACCCCTCCACTTT
TRBV5-1	NA	TRBJ2-5	NA	CASKTDPAVPQETQYF	TGCGCCAGCAAGACGGATCCGGCAGTCCCACAAGAGACCCAGTACTTC
TRBV5-1	NA	TRBJ1-5	many	CASSLDSGNQPQHF	TGCGCCAGCAGCTTGGACAGCGGCAATCAGCCCCAGCATTTT
TRBV5-1	NA	TRBJ2-1	few	CASSSVGQGGSYNEQFF	TGCGCCAGCAGCTCCGTGGGGCAGGGAGGTTCCTACAATGAGCAGTTCTTC
TRBV20-1	NA	TRBJ1-3	NA	CSARAGPNTIYF	TGCAGTGCTAGGGCAGGGCCGAACACCATATATTTT
TRBV29-1	NA	TRBJ2-3	few	CSVRGADTQYF	TGCAGCGTTAGAGGGGCAGATACGCAGTATTTT
TRBV12-3/TRBV12-4	TRBD2	TRBJ2-1	many	CASSPPLAGMYNEQFF	TGTGCCAGCAGCCCTCCGCTAGCGGGAATGTACAATGAGCAGTTCTTC
TRBV7-8	NA	TRBJ1-1	few	CASSLDLGYTEAFF	TGTGCCAGCAGCTTAGATCTCGGGTACACTGAAGCTTTCTTT
TRBV9	NA	TRBJ2-7	few	CASSVDPGKVNEQYF	TGTGCCAGCAGCGTAGACCCGGGTAAGGTAAACGAGCAGTACTTC
TRBV20-1	NA	TRBJ1-4	NA	CSASFRDRWETNEKLFF	TGCAGTGCTAGTTTCAGGGACCGATGGGAAACTAATGAAAAACTGTTTTTT
TRBV12-3/TRBV12-4	NA	TRBJ1-5	NA	CASSLSSGGMGNQPQHF	TGTGCCAGCAGTCTTAGCTCCGGGGGAATGGGCAATCAGCCCCAGCATTTT